One sample yielded the 16 T cell receptor beta chains listed below, sequenced in a study of cytomegalovirus exposure and HLA in healthy donors. The PCR made use of 60 Vbeta and 13 Jbeta primers. Libraries were prepared by immunoSEQ multiplex PCR; TCRdb keeps only in-frame clonotypes and omits some of them. The table includes roughly 90,000 clones, nearly 80% detected once. The material sequenced was PBMCs. The receptors were sampled from a woman aged 40 to 50 in good health and CMV-seropositive.

The J gene is TRBJ2-7, the V gene TRBV9, with 11 bases identical to TRBD1. Germline V gene lookup returns CDR1 SGDLS and CDR2 YYNGEE. The CDR3 spans 17 residues. After removal of 3 bases from V and 2 bases from J, the junction contained 10 bases not matched to a gene. The CDR3 reads CASSADGQGAFPYEQYF. In nucleotides, the CDR3 is TGTGCCAGCAGCGCCGACGGACAGGGGGCGTTTCCCTACGAGCAGTACTTC.

A few counts support this clone. The chain couples TRBV5-6 to TRBJ1-2; 7 nucleotides align to TRBD1. The CDR3 runs to 13 residues. From germline, CDR1 is SGHDT and CDR2 YYEEEE. V trimming: 0 bases; J trimming: 6 bases; junction bases outside the gene matches: 2. CDR3 sequence (DNA): TGTGCCAGCAGCTTGGTAGGGGGCAATGGCTACACCTTC. Protein sequence: CASSLVGGNGYTF.

This clone is a singleton in its sample. V usage is TRBV7-6 and J usage is TRBJ2-7, with D possibly matching TRBD2 (6 bases). The germline V gene has CDR1 SGHVS and CDR2 FNYEAQ. This CDR3 contains 14 residues. V lost 1 base to trimming and J lost 6 bases, with 13 bases between them. The CDR3 coding sequence is TGTGCCAGCAGCTTAGGCGGGGCGATCGGCGAGCAGTACTTC. This translates into CASSLGGAIGEQYF.

The chain is built from TRBV5-1 and TRBJ2-6, with 9 nucleotides matching TRBD1. The CDR3 contains 19 residues. Germline V CDR1 and CDR2: SGHRS, YFSETQ. J gave up 0 bases and V 3 bases, and 10 bases lay outside the gene matches. The CDR3 reads CASSSQQGARFSGANVLTF. The DNA for the CDR3 is TGCGCCAGCAGCTCCCAACAGGGGGCGCGTTTCTCTGGGGCCAACGTCCTGACTTTC. Full variable domain (missing parts from reference TRBV5-1 and TRBJ2-6): KAGVTQTPRYLIKTRGQQVTLSCSPISGHRSVSWYQQTPGQGLQFLFEYFSETQRNKGNFPGRFSGRQFSNSRSEMNVSTLELGDSALYLCASSSQQGARFSGANVLTFGAGSRLTVL.

V and J are TRBV28 and TRBJ1-5; the match to TRBD1 covers 7 bases. The CDR3 is 15 residues long. Germline V CDR1 and CDR2: MDHEN, SYDVKM. Losses at the gene ends were 8 bases for V and 7 bases for J; bases not matched to a gene: 14. CDR3 amino acids: CASELTGVRGQPQHF. In DNA form, the CDR3 reads TGTGCCAGCGAACTTACAGGGGTAAGGGGACAGCCCCAGCATTTT.

CDR3 bases: TGTGCCAGCAGCTTGTGGCAGTCTAGCACAGATACGCAGTATTTT. Amino acids: CASSLWQSSTDTQYF. The chain uses TRBV5-8 and TRBJ2-3; D is unclear. The germline CDR1 and CDR2 sequences are SGHTS and YDEGEE. Trimming took 1 base from V and 0 from J, leaving 9 bases between them. This CDR3 has 15 amino acids.

The chain recombines TRBV28 with TRBJ2-7; D is ambiguous. This CDR3 region has 16 residues. Trimming removed 1 base from V and 7 bases from J, with 20 bases in between. Per the germline V gene, CDR1 is MDHEN and CDR2 is SYDVKM. The CDR3 region is CASSLSDALLLREQYF. The CDR3 DNA follows: TGTGCCAGCAGTTTATCCGATGCCCTTCTCCTCAGGGAGCAGTACTTC. Using reference TRBV28 and TRBJ2-7 for the parts outside the CDR3, the full variable domain is DVKVTQSSRYLVKRTGEKVFLECVQDMDHENMFWYRQDPGLGLRLIYFSYDVKMKEKGDIPEGYSVSREKKERFSLILESASTNQTSMYLCASSLSDALLLREQYFGPGTRLTVT.

The gene calls are TRBV9 and TRBJ1-4, with a tentative D call TRBD1 (5 bases). V lost 2 bases and J 4 bases, leaving 9 bases between the germline ends. Germline CDR1 is SGDLS and CDR2 is YYNGEE. This CDR3 has 14 amino acids. The CDR3 reads CASSVGGVNEKLFF. CDR3 DNA sequence: TGTGCCAGCAGCGTCGGGGGTGTTAATGAAAAACTGTTTTTT. Looking up the rest from reference TRBV9 and TRBJ1-4 gives the full variable domain: DSGVTQTPKHLITATGQRVTLRCSPRSGDLSVYWYQQSLDQGLQFLIQYYNGEERAKGNILERFSAQQFPDLHSELNLSSLELGDSALYFCASSVGGVNEKLFFGSGTQLSVL.

The chain recombines TRBV10-3 with TRBJ2-1, with 15 bases fitting TRBD2. The CDR3 consists of 15 residues. Germline V gene data show CDR1 as ENHRY and CDR2 as SYGVKD. The V and J ends lost 4 bases and 7 bases, in that order; junction bases with no gene match: 2. The CDR3 loop reads CAISAGLAGGNEQFF. The CDR3 DNA follows: TGTGCCATCAGTGCTGGACTAGCGGGAGGGAATGAGCAGTTCTTC.

The V call is TRBV5-8, the J call TRBJ2-2; 8 bases map to TRBD1. The CDR3 spans 15 residues. V shed 3 bases and J 3 bases; nucleotides not matched to a gene: 4. The germline V gene encodes CDR1 SGHTS and CDR2 YDEGEE. CDR3 amino acids: CASSSGTGDTGELFF. The CDR3 DNA sequence: TGTGCCAGCAGCTCCGGGACAGGCGACACCGGGGAGCTGTTTTTT.

The sample holds one count of this clone. The chain uses TRBV11-2 and TRBJ2-1; the match to TRBD2 covers 11 bases. CDR1 SGHAT and CDR2 FQNNGV come from the germline V gene. V shed 4 bases, J shed 4 bases, and the junction held 15 bases outside the gene matches. CDR3 length: 19 amino acids. The CDR3 sequence: CASSSRRGLGTSGYNEQFF. The CDR3 DNA sequence: TGTGCCAGCAGCTCGAGAAGAGGACTTGGGACTAGCGGATACAATGAGCAGTTCTTC. The full variable domain, rest sourced from reference TRBV11-2 and TRBJ2-1, is EAGVAQSPRYKIIEKRQSVAFWCNPISGHATLYWYQQILGQGPKLLIQFQNNGVVDDSQLPKDRFSAERLKGVDSTLKIQPAKLEDSAVYLCASSSRRGLGTSGYNEQFFGPGTRLTVL.

The rearrangement uses TRBV4-3 and TRBJ2-3; possible D gene TRBD2, 6 bases. V was clipped by 1 base and J by 5 bases, with 10 bases between them. The CDR3 spans 14 residues. Germline V gene lookup returns CDR1 LGHNA and CDR2 YSLEER. CDR3: CASSQVGGKDTQYF. The CDR3 DNA reads TGCGCCAGCAGCCAAGTGGGGGGTAAAGATACGCAGTATTTT.

Here the CDR3 reads CASSLGSVGGWAKNIQYF. The CDR3 nucleotides read TGTGCCAGCAGCTTAGGATCGGTGGGAGGGTGGGCCAAAAACATTCAGTACTTC. The rearrangement links TRBV7-2 to TRBJ2-4; 7 bases fit TRBD2. Germline values: CDR1 SGHTA, CDR2 FQGNSA. The ends lost 1 base at V and 1 base at J; junction bases unmatched: 10. The CDR3 is 18 amino acids.

The count of this clone is one. V and J are TRBV27 and TRBJ2-7; D remains unclear. V lost 3 bases, J lost 4 bases, and 10 bases lay in between. Germline lookup yields CDR1 MNHEY and CDR2 SMNVEV (reference sequence). CDR3 length: 13 residues. CDR3 amino acids: CASSFLQNYEQYF. The CDR3 DNA follows: TGTGCCAGCAGTTTCTTACAGAATTACGAGCAGTACTTC.

This clone has a handful of counts. The J gene is TRBJ1-2, the V gene TRBV19; D is ambiguous. The V and J ends lost 5 bases and 4 bases respectively, with 8 bases between them. The CDR3 is 12 amino acids. Germline CDR1 reads LNHDA; CDR2 reads SQIVND (reference sequence). DNA of the CDR3: TGTGCCAGTAGTGAAAGAGGCTATGGCTACACCTTC. Translated, it gives CASSERGYGYTF.

This chain joins TRBV10-1 and TRBJ2-5, with D possibly being TRBD1 (6 bases). The better agreement between TRBJ2-7 and the DNA end casts doubt on the J call. The CDR3 spans 16 residues. CDR1 is WNHNN, CDR2 SYGVQD, per germline (reference sequence). In nucleotides, the CDR3 is TGCGCCAGCAGTGACCCAGAACAGGGTCGGGCCTACGAGCAGTACTTC. Protein: CASSDPEQGRAYEQYF.